This T cell receptor (beta chain) came from a study of blood T cell repertoires in COVID-19. Study as a whole: Samples came from the United States, Italy and Spain, spanning acute and convalescent COVID-19. Nucleic acid was either cDNA or gDNA, and it came from T cells, B-cell-depleted T cells, or PBMCs.

Per germline, CDR1 SGDLS and CDR2 YYNGEE. The CDR3 has 14 residues. With 0 bases clipped from V and 4 bases from J, the junction kept 4 bases outside the gene matches. Per the study methods: From reference gene primer amplification, estimates of nucleated cell counts were derived. Using immunoSEQ multiplex PCR, the repertoire was profiled, and TCRdb retains in-frame clones only, with some absent. V, J and clone size derive from that table, while D and trimming were established from the DNA sequence. The sample yields more than 150,000 clones, about 89% seen once. The J gene is TRBJ2-7, the V gene TRBV9, with 7 bases fitting TRBD1. Sequenced material: peripheral blood. The TCR sequence derives from a middle-aged man with active or convalescent COVID-19. The CDR3 DNA is TGTGCCAGCAGCGTAGGGGGGACAGCGTACGAGCAGTACTTC. Translation: CASSVGGTAYEQYF.